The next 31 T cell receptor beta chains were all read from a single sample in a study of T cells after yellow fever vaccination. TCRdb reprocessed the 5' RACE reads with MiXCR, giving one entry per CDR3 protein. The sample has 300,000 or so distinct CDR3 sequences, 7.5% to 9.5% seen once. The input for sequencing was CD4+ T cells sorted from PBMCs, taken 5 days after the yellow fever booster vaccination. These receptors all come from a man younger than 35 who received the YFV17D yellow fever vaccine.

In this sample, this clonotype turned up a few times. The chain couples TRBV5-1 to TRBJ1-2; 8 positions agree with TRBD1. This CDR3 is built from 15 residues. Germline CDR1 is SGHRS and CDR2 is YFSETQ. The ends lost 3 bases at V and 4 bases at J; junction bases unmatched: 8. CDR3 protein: CASSWGPGTGYGYTF. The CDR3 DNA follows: TGCGCCAGCAGCTGGGGCCCAGGGACAGGCTATGGCTACACCTTC.

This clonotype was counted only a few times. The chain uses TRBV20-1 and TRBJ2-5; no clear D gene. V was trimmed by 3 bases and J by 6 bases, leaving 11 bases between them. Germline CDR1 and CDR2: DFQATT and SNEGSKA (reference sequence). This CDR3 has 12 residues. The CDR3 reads CSASIGGQTQYF. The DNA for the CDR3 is TGCAGTGCTAGTATCGGCGGACAGACCCAGTACTTC.

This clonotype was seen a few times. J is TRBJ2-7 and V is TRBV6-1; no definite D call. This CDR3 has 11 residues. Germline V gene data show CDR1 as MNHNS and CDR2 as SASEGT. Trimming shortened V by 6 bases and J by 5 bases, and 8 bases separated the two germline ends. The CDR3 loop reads CASRQYDEQYV. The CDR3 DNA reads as TGTGCCAGCAGGCAGTACGACGAGCAGTACGTC.

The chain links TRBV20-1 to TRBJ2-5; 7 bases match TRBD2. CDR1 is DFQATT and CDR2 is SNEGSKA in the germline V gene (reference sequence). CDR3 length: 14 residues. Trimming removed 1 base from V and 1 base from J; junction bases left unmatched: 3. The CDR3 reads CSARGGLLQETQYF. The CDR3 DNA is TGCAGTGCTAGAGGGGGACTACTCCAAGAGACCCAGTACTTC.

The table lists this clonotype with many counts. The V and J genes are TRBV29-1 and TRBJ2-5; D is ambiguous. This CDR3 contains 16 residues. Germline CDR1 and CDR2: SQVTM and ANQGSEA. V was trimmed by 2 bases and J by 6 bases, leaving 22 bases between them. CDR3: CSVEYQVTLYPKTQYF. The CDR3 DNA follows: TGCAGCGTTGAATATCAGGTTACCCTGTACCCAAAGACCCAGTACTTC.

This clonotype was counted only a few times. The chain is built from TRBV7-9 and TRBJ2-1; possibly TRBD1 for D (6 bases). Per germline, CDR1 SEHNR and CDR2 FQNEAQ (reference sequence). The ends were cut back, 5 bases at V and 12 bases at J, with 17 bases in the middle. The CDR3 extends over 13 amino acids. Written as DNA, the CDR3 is TGTGCCAGCAGCCCACGGGCGGCCAGGGGGCAGTTCTTC. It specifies CASSPRAARGQFF. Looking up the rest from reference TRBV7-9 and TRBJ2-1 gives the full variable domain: DTGVSQNPRHKITKRGQNVTFRCDPISEHNRLYWYRQTLGQGPEFLTYFQNEAQLEKSRLLSDRFSAERPKGSFSTLEIQRTEQGDSAMYLCASSPRAARGQFFGPGTRLTVL.

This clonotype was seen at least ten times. The CDR3 here is CASSIRSGEQFF. The CDR3 DNA reads TGTGCCAGCTCTATCAGGAGCGGTGAGCAGTTCTTC. J is TRBJ2-1 and V is TRBV7-9, with D possibly being TRBD2 (5 bases). The CDR3 length is 12 residues. The V end was cut by 8 bases, the J end by 9 bases, with 14 bases between. The germline gives CDR1 SEHNR, CDR2 FQNEAQ (reference sequence). Based on the CDR3 plus reference TRBV7-9 and TRBJ2-1, the full variable domain is DTGVSQNPRHKITKRGQNVTFRCDPISEHNRLYWYRQTLGQGPEFLTYFQNEAQLEKSRLLSDRFSAERPKGSFSTLEIQRTEQGDSAMYLCASSIRSGEQFFGPGTRLTVL.

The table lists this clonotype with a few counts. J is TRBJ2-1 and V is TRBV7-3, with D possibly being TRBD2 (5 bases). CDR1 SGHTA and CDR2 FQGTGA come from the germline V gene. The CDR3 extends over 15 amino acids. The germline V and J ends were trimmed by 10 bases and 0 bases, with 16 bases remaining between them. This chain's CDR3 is CATRRTASSYNEQFF. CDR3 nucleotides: TGTGCCACCCGGAGGACGGCAAGCTCCTACAATGAGCAGTTCTTC.

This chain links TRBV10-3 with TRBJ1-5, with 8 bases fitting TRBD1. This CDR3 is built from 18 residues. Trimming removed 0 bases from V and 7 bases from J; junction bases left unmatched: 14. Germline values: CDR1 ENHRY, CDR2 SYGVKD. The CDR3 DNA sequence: TGTGCCATCAGTGAGTCGCTAGGTCGGGACAGGAGAGGGCAGCCCCAGCATTTT. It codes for CAISESLGRDRRGQPQHF.

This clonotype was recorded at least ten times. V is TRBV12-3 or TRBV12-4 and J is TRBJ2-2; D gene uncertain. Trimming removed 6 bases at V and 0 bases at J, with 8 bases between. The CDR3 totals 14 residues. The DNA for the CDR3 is TGTGCCAGCAGCTTCCGGACGAACACCGGGGAGCTGTTTTTT. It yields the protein CASSFRTNTGELFF.

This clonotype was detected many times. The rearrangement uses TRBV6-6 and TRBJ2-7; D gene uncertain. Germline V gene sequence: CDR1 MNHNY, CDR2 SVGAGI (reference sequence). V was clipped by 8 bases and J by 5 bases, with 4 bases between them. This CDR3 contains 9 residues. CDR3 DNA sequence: TGTGCCAGCGGCCACGAGCAGTACTTC. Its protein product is CASGHEQYF.

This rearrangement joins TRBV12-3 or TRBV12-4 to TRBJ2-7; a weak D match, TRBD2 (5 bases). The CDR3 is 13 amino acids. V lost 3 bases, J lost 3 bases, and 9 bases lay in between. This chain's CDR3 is CASSFGVLYEQYF. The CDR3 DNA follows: TGTGCCAGCAGTTTCGGGGTTCTCTACGAGCAGTACTTC.

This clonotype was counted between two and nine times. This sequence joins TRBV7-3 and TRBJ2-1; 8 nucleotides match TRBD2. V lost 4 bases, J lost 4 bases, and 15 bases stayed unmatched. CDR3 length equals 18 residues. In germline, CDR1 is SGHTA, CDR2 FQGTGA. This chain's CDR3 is CASSSEGMGLGLYNEQFF. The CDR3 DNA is TGTGCCAGCAGCTCCGAAGGAATGGGACTAGGACTATACAATGAGCAGTTCTTC.

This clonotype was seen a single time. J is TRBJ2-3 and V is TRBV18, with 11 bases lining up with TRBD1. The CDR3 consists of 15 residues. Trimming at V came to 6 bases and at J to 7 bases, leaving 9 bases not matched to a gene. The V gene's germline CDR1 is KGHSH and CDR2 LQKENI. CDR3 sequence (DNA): TGTGCCAGCTCGCGGACAGGGGGCGAGAGGAATACGCAGTATTTT. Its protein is CASSRTGGERNTQYF.

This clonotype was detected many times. The CDR3 reads CSATDRGGDSYEQYF. The DNA of the CDR3 is TGCAGTGCAACAGACCGCGGGGGGGATTCCTACGAGCAGTACTTC. The V and J genes are TRBV20-1 and TRBJ2-7; 9 bases line up with TRBD2. V was clipped by 6 bases and J by 1 base; unmatched bases: 10. This CDR3 is built from 15 residues. The germline V gene encodes CDR1 DFQATT and CDR2 SNEGSKA (reference sequence).

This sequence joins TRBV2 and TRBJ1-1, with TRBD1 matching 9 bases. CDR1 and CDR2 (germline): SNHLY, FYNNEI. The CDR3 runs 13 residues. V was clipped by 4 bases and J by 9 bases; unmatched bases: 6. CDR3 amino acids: CASSGSGQGKAFF. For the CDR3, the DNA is TGTGCCAGCAGTGGGTCGGGACAGGGAAAAGCTTTCTTT.

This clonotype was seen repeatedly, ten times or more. CDR3 nucleotide sequence: TGTGCCATCAGTGATGGCGGGGGTCAGCCCCAGCATTTT. As protein: CAISDGGGQPQHF. This sequence joins TRBV10-3 and TRBJ1-5; TRBD1 is a possible D gene (5 bases). CDR1 is ENHRY, CDR2 SYGVKD, per germline. Trimming cost V 3 bases and J 6 bases, with 9 bases left between them. This CDR3 contains 13 residues.

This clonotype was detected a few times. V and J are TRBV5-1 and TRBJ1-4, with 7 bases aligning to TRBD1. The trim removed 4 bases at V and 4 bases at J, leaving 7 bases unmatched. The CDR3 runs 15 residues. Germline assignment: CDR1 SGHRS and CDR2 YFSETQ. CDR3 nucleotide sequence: TGCGCCAGCAGCCGCCGGGACAGCGATAATGAAAAACTGTTTTTT. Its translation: CASSRRDSDNEKLFF.

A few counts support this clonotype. In DNA, the CDR3 is TGTGCCAGCAGCCAAGATTCTGGGGCGGAGCAGTACTTC. Its translation: CASSQDSGAEQYF. The chain employs TRBV4-2 and TRBJ2-7, with a tentative D call TRBD1 (5 bases). The V end lost 0 bases, the J end lost 7 bases, and 10 bases lay between the germline ends. Germline V gene data show CDR1 as LGHNA and CDR2 as YNFKEQ. The CDR3 is made up of 13 amino acids.

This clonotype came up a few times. DNA of the CDR3: TGTGCCAGCAGCTTAGCGTCTGGCGGGCCCCAATCCCATGGCTACACCTTC. Its protein product is CASSLASGGPQSHGYTF. V gene TRBV7-2 combines with J gene TRBJ1-2; D is uncertain. V was cut by 0 bases and J by 6 bases, with 20 bases left in between. The CDR3 sequence is 17 residues long. Germline V CDR1 and CDR2: SGHTA, FQGNSA.

The CDR3, as DNA: TGTGCCAGCAGTATCCGACTAGCGGGGGGGCAAGAGACCCAGTACTTC. Amino acids: CASSIRLAGGQETQYF. This chain links TRBV6-1 with TRBJ2-5, with 14 bases aligning to TRBD2. Germline V CDR1 and CDR2: MNHNS, SASEGT. This CDR3 has 16 amino acids. The V gene end was trimmed by 5 bases and the J gene end by 2 bases; junction bases not matched to a gene: 4.

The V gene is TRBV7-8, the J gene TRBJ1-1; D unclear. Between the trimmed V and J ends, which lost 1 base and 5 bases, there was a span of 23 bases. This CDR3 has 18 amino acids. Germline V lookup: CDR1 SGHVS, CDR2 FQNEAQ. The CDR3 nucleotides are TGTGCCAGCAGCTTAGACCTCCGGTTAAGCGGCGTGGGGACTGAAGCTTTCTTT. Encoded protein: CASSLDLRLSGVGTEAFF.

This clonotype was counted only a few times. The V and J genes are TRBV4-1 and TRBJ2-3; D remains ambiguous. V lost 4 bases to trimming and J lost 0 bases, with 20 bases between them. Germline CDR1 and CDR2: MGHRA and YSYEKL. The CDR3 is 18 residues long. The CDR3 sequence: CASSRDLGRFASTDTQYF. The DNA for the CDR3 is TGCGCCAGCAGCCGCGACCTCGGGCGCTTCGCTAGCACAGATACGCAGTATTTT.

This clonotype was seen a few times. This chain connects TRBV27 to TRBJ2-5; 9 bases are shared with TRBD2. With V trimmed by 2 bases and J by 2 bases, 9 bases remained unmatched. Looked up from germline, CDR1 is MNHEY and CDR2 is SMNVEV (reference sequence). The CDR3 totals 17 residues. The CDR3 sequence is CASSLRRLAGLQETQYF. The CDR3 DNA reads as TGTGCCAGCAGTTTAAGAAGGCTAGCGGGGCTACAAGAGACCCAGTACTTC.

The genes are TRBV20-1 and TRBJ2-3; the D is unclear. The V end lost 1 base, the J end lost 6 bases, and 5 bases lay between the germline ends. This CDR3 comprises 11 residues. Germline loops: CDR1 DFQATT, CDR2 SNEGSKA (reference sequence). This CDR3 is CSARGGDTQYF. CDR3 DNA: TGCAGTGCTAGAGGTGGGGATACGCAGTATTTT.

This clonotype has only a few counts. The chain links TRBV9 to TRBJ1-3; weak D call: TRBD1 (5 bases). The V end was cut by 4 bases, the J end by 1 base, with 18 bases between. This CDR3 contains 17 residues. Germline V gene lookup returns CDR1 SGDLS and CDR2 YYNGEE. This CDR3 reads CASSPRAQGRSGNTIYF. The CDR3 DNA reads TGTGCCAGCAGCCCCCGCGCGCAGGGACGGTCTGGAAACACCATATATTTT.

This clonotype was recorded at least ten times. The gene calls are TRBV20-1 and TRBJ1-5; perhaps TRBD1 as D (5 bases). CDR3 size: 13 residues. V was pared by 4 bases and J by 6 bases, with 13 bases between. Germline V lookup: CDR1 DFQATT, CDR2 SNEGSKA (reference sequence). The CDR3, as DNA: TGCAGTGCTAATCAGGGACTCGGTCAGCCCCAGCATTTT. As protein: CSANQGLGQPQHF.

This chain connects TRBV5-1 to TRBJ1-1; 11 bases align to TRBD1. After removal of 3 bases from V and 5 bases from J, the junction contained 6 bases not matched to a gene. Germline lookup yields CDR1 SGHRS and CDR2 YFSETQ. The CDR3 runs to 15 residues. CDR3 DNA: TGCGCCAGCAGCTCCGGACAGGGGGCTTCAACTGAAGCTTTCTTT. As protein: CASSSGQGASTEAFF.

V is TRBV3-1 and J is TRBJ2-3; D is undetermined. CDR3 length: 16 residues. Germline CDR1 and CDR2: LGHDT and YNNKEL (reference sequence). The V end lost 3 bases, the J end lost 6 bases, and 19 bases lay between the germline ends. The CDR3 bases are TGTGCCAGCAGCCAGAAAGGTTTAGGGCGGCGGGATACGCAGTATTTT. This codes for CASSQKGLGRRDTQYF.

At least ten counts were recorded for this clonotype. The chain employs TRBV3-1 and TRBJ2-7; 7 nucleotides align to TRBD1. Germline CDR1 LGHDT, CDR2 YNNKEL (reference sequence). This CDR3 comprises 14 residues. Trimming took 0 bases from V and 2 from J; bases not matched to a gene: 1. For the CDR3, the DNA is TGTGCCAGCAGCCAAGATCAGGGGGCCTACGAGCAGTACGTC. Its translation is CASSQDQGAYEQYV.

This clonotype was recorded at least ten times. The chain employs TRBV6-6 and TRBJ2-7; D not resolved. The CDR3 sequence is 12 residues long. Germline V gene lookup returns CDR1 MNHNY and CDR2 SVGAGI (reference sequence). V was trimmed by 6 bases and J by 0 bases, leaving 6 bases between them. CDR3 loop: CASSRSSYEQYV. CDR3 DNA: TGTGCCAGCAGCCGTAGCTCCTACGAGCAGTACGTC.